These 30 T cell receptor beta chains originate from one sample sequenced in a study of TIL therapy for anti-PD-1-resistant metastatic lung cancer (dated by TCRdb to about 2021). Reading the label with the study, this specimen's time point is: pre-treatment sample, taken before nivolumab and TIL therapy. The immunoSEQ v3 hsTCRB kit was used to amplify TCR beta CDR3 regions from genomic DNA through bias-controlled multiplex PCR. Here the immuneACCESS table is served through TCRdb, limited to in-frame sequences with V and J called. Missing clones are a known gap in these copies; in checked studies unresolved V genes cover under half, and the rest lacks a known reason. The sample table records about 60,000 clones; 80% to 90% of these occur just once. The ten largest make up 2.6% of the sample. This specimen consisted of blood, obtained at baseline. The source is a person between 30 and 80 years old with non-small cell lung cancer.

The CDR3: CASSTNPRVRTEAFF. The CDR3 nucleotides read TGTGCCAGCAGTACGAACCCCAGGGTGAGAACTGAAGCTTTCTTT. This chain links TRBV27 with TRBJ1-1, with D possibly TRBD1 on 5 matching bases. Germline loops: CDR1 MNHEY, CDR2 SMNVEV (reference sequence). V shed 5 bases and J shed 5 bases, with 18 bases lying between them. This CDR3 spans 15 amino acids.

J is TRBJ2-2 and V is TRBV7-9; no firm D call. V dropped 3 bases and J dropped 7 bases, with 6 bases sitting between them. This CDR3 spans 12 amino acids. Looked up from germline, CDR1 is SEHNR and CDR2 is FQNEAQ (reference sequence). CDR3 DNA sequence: TGTGCCAGCAGCTTTAGTGTCGGGGAGCTGTTTTTT. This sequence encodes CASSFSVGELFF. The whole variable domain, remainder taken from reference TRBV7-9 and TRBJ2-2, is DTGVSQNPRHKITKRGQNVTFRCDPISEHNRLYWYRQTLGQGPEFLTYFQNEAQLEKSRLLSDRFSAERPKGSFSTLEIQRTEQGDSAMYLCASSFSVGELFFGEGSRLTVL.

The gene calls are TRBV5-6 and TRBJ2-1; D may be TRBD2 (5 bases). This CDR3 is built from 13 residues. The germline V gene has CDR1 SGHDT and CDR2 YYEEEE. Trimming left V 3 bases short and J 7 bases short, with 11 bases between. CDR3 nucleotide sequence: TGTGCCAGCAGCTCAGGACTCTATAATGAGCAGTTCTTC. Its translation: CASSSGLYNEQFF.

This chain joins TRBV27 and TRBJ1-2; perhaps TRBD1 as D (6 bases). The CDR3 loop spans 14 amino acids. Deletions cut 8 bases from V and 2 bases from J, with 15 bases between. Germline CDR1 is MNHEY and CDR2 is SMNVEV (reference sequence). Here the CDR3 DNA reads TGTGCCAGCTCTACAGGGATGGAGAACTATGGCTACACCTTC. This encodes CASSTGMENYGYTF.

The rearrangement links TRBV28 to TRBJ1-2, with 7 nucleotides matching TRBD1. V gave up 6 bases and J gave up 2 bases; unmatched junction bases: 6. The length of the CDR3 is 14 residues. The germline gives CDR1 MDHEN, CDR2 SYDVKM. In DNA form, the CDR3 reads TGTGCCAGCAGGAAACAGGGGCGCAACTATGGCTACACCTTC. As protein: CASRKQGRNYGYTF.

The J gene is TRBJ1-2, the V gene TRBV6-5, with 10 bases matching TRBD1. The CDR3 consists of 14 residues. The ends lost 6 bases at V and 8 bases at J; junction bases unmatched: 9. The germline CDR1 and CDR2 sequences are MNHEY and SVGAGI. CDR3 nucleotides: TGTGCCAGCAGCCGCTCCGTGACAGGGGGCGGCTACACCTTC. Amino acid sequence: CASSRSVTGGGYTF.

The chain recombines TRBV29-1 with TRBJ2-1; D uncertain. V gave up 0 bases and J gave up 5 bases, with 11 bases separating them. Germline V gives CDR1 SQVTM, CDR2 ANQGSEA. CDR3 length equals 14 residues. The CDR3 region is CSVEEGRLDNEQFF. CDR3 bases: TGCAGCGTTGAAGAGGGCAGGTTGGACAATGAGCAGTTCTTC.

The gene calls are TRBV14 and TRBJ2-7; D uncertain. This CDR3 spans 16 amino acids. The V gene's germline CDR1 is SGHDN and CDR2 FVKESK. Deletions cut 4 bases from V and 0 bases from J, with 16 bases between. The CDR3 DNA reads TGTGCCAGCAGCCCCATTTGGGCGACCAGCTCCTACGAGCAGTACTTC. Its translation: CASSPIWATSSYEQYF.

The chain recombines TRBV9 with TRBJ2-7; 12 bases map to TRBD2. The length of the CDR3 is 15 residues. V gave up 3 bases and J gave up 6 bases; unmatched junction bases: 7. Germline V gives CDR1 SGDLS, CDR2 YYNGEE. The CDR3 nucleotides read TGTGCCAGCAGCGGGACTAGCGGGGCGGAGGGCGAGCAGTACTTC. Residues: CASSGTSGAEGEQYF.

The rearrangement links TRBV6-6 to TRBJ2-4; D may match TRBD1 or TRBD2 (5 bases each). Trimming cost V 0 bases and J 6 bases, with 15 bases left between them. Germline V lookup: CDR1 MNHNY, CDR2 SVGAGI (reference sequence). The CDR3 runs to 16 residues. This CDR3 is CASSYSTGQVVNIQYF. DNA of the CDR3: TGTGCCAGCAGTTACTCGACGGGGCAGGTAGTAAACATTCAGTACTTC.

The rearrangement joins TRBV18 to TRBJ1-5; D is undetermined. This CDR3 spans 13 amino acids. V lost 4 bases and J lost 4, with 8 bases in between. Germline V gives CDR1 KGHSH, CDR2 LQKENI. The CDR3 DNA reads TGTGCCAGCTCACGGACTGGTAATCAGCCCCAGCATTTT. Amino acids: CASSRTGNQPQHF.

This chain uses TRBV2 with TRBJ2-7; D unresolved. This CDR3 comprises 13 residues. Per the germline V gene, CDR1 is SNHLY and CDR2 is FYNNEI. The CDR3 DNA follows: TGTGCGAACGAGACCTTTGACAACTACGAGCAGTACTTC. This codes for CANETFDNYEQYF.

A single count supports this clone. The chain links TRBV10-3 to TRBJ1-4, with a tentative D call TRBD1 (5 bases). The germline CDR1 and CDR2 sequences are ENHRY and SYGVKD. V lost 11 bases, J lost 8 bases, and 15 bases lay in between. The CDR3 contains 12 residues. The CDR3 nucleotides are TGTGCCTCGAGGGGCGATTTAGAAAAACTGTTTTTT. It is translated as CASRGDLEKLFF.

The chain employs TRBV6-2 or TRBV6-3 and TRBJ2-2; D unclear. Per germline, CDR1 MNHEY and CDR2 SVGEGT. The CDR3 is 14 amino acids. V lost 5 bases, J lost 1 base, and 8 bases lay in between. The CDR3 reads CASSIRRNTGELFF. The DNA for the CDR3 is TGTGCCAGCAGTATACGCAGGAACACCGGGGAGCTGTTTTTT.

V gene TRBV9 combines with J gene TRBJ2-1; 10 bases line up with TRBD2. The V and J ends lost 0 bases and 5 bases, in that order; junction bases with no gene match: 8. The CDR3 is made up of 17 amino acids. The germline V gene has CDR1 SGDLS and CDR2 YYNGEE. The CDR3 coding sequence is TGTGCCAGCAGCGTAGGTATGGGACTAGCGAGTCACAATGAGCAGTTCTTC. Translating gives CASSVGMGLASHNEQFF.

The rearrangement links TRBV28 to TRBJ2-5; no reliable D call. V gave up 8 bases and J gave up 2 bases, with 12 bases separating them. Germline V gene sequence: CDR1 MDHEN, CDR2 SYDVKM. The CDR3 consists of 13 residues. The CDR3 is CASASGVQETQYF. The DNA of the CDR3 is TGTGCCAGCGCCTCAGGTGTTCAAGAGACCCAGTACTTC.

CDR3 sequence (DNA): TGTGCCTGGAGCGAGTTCAGGGGTGGGCATGAAAAACTGTTTTTT. The encoded protein is CAWSEFRGGHEKLFF. The chain links TRBV30 to TRBJ1-4; weak D call: TRBD1 (6 bases). This CDR3 comprises 15 residues. V lost 3 bases, J lost 6 bases, and 17 bases lay in between. Germline CDR1 is GTSNPN and CDR2 is SVGIG (reference sequence).

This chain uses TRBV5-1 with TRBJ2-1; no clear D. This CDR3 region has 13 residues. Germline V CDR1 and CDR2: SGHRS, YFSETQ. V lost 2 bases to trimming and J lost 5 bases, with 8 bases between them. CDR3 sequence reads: CASSLDGHNEQFF. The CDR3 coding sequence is TGCGCCAGCAGCTTAGATGGACACAATGAGCAGTTCTTC. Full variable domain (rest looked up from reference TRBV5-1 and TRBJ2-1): KAGVTQTPRYLIKTRGQQVTLSCSPISGHRSVSWYQQTPGQGLQFLFEYFSETQRNKGNFPGRFSGRQFSNSRSEMNVSTLELGDSALYLCASSLDGHNEQFFGPGTRLTVL.

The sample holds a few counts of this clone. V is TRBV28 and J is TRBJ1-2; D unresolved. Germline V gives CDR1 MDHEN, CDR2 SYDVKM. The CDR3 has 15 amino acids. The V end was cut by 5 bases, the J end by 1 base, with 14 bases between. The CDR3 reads CASSVGGSDNYGYTF. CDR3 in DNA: TGTGCCAGCAGTGTAGGTGGGTCAGATAACTATGGCTACACCTTC.

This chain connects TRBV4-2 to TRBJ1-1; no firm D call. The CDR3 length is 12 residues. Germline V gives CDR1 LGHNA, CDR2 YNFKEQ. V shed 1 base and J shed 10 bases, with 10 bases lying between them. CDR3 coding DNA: TGTGCCAGCAGCCAAGTCGAGGGTGCAGCTTTCTTT. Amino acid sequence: CASSQVEGAAFF.

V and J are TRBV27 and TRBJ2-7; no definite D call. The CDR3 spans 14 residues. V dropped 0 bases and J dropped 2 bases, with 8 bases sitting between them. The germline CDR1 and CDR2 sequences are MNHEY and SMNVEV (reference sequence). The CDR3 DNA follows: TGTGCCAGCAGTTTATCGATCCGGGCCTACGAGCAGTACTTC. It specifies CASSLSIRAYEQYF.

The CDR3 protein is CASSLAVPSYEQYF. CDR3 nucleotides: TGCGCCAGCAGCTTGGCTGTCCCTTCCTACGAGCAGTACTTC. The rearrangement links TRBV5-1 to TRBJ2-7; D gene ambiguous. There are 14 residues in the CDR3. CDR1 is SGHRS, CDR2 YFSETQ, per germline. V lost 0 bases and J lost 1, with 8 bases in between.

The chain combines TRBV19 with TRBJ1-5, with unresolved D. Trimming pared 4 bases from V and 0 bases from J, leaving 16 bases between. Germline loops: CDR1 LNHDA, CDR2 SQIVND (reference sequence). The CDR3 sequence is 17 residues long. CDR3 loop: CASSTQNQGYSNQPQHF. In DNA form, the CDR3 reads TGTGCCAGTAGTACCCAAAATCAAGGTTATAGCAATCAGCCCCAGCATTTT.

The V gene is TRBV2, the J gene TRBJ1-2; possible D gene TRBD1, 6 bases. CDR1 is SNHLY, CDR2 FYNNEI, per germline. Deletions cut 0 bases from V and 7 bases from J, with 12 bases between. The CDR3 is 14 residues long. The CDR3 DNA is TGTGCCAGCAGTGAAGCGCGGGGGGCCGGTGGCTACACCTTC. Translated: CASSEARGAGGYTF.

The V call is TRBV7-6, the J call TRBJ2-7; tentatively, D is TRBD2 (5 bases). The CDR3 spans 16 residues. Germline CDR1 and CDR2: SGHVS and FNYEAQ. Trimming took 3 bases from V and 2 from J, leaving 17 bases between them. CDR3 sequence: CASSFLPDFPAYEQYF. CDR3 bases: TGTGCCAGCAGCTTTCTACCGGACTTTCCGGCCTACGAGCAGTACTTC.

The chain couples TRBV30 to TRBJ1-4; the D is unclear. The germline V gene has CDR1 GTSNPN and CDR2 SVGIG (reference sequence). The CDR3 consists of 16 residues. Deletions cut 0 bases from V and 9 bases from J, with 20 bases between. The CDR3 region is CAWSVLQGIKAKKLFF. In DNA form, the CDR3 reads TGTGCCTGGAGTGTATTACAAGGGATAAAGGCTAAAAAACTGTTTTTT.

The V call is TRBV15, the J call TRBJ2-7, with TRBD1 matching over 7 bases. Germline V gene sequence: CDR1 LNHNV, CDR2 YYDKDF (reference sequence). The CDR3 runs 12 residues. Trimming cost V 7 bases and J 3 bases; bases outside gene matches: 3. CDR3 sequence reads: CATTTGNYEQYF. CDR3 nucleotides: TGTGCCACCACGACAGGGAACTACGAGCAGTACTTC.

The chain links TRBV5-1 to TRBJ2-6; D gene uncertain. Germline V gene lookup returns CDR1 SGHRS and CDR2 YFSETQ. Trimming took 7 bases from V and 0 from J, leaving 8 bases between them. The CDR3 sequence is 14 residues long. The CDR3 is CASRRSSGANVLTF. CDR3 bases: TGCGCCAGCCGGCGCAGCTCTGGGGCCAACGTCCTGACTTTC. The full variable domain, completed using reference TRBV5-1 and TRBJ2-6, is KAGVTQTPRYLIKTRGQQVTLSCSPISGHRSVSWYQQTPGQGLQFLFEYFSETQRNKGNFPGRFSGRQFSNSRSEMNVSTLELGDSALYLCASRRSSGANVLTFGAGSRLTVL.

The CDR3 DNA is TGTGCCCAGAGTCGGGGAACCTCTGGAAACACCATATATTTT. Translation gives CAQSRGTSGNTIYF. J is TRBJ1-3 and V is TRBV30; D gene unclear. CDR3 length: 14 residues. V was pared by 8 bases and J by 0 bases, with 14 bases between. Germline V gene sequence: CDR1 GTSNPN, CDR2 SVGIG (reference sequence).

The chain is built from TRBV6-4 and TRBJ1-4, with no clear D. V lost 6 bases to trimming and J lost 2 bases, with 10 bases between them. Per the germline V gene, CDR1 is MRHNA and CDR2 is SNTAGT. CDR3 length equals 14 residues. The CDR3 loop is CASREQATNEKLFF. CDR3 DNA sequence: TGTGCCAGCAGAGAACAAGCTACTAATGAAAAACTGTTTTTT.